Following are 18 T cell receptor beta chains from one sample sequenced in a study of shared clonotypes between healthy human individuals. Naive CD8 populations comprised CD45RO-negative cells positively selected for CCR7, excluding terminally differentiated effector memory CD45RA+ cells. Repertoires were generated with immunoSEQ multiplex PCR, while TCRdb's copy carries only in-frame clones and drops some. The data hold around 650,000 clones, with about 96% observed a single time. Material for sequencing was naive CD8+ T cells sorted from blood. The receptor source for this set is a woman aged 25 to 39 in good health.

The rearrangement uses TRBV4-1 and TRBJ1-3; D unresolved. V was clipped by 4 bases and J by 4 bases, with 14 bases between them. Germline V gene data show CDR1 as MGHRA and CDR2 as YSYEKL. This CDR3 is built from 15 residues. The CDR3 protein is CASSPDPLLGNTIYF. The DNA of the CDR3 is TGCGCCAGCAGCCCGGACCCTCTTCTGGGAAACACCATATATTTT.

The rearrangement uses TRBV4-2 and TRBJ2-1; D is possibly TRBD2 (5 bases). Trimming left V 4 bases short and J 0 bases short, with 16 bases between. CDR1 LGHNA and CDR2 YNFKEQ come from the germline V gene. The CDR3 has 17 amino acids. The CDR3 is CASSLLEVAGSYNEQFF. CDR3 in DNA: TGTGCCAGCAGCCTCCTCGAGGTGGCGGGCTCCTACAATGAGCAGTTCTTC.

The V gene is TRBV28, the J gene TRBJ1-1; TRBD1 is a possible D gene (6 bases). This CDR3 region has 15 residues. V lost 7 bases, J lost 7 bases, and 22 bases lay in between. CDR1 and CDR2 from the germline V gene are MDHEN and SYDVKM. This CDR3 is CASTPGDRYLFEAFF. In nucleotides, the CDR3 is TGTGCCAGCACTCCAGGGGACCGCTACCTCTTTGAAGCTTTCTTT.

This chain connects TRBV27 to TRBJ2-3; a possible D gene is TRBD2 (6 bases). Trimming took off 3 bases at V and 0 bases at J, with 16 bases between the two ends. The CDR3 extends over 17 amino acids. CDR1 and CDR2 (germline): MNHEY, SMNVEV (reference sequence). The DNA of the CDR3 is TGTGCCAGCAGTTTGAAAGGTTGGACTACCAGCACAGATACGCAGTATTTT. It codes for CASSLKGWTTSTDTQYF.

The sample holds one count of this clone. This chain joins TRBV5-4 and TRBJ2-2, with 7 bases matching TRBD2. V lost 4 bases and J lost 4; bases outside the gene matches: 7. Germline-derived CDR1 and CDR2 are SGHNT and YYREEE (reference sequence). The CDR3 loop spans 15 amino acids. The CDR3 nucleotides read TGTGCCAGCAGCCTCGGACTAGATCCCACCGGGGAGCTGTTTTTT. Translation gives CASSLGLDPTGELFF.

CDR3 sequence: CASSYSRDRYEQYF. The CDR3, as DNA: TGTGCCAGCAGTTACTCGAGAGACAGATACGAGCAGTACTTC. The chain links TRBV6-6 to TRBJ2-7; a weak D match, TRBD1 (5 bases). CDR3 length equals 14 residues. CDR1 and CDR2 (germline): MNHNY, SVGAGI (reference sequence). The V end was cut by 0 bases, the J end by 4 bases, with 10 bases between.

V usage is TRBV19 and J usage is TRBJ2-3, with D possibly being TRBD2 (6 bases). In germline, CDR1 is LNHDA, CDR2 SQIVND (reference sequence). This CDR3 comprises 15 residues. Trimming took off 6 bases at V and 5 bases at J, with 18 bases between the two ends. CDR3 loop: CASSPTEGRLDTQYF. The DNA of the CDR3 is TGTGCCAGTAGCCCAACAGAGGGGAGGTTAGATACGCAGTATTTT.

V gene TRBV27 combines with J gene TRBJ1-2; D is ambiguous. This CDR3 is 13 amino acids long. Germline lookup yields CDR1 MNHEY and CDR2 SMNVEV (reference sequence). Trimming took off 5 bases at V and 8 bases at J, with 15 bases between the two ends. This CDR3 reads CASSANPAGGYTF. The CDR3 region has the DNA TGTGCCAGCAGTGCGAACCCCGCGGGGGGCTACACCTTC.

The chain uses TRBV9 and TRBJ1-2, with 10 bases fitting TRBD1. The J segment lost 2 bases and the V segment lost 2 bases, leaving 9 bases of the junction unmatched. CDR3 length equals 17 residues. In germline, CDR1 is SGDLS, CDR2 YYNGEE. The CDR3, as DNA: TGTGCCAGCAGCGTTGGACAGGGGGTTTTCGTAAACTATGGCTACACCTTC. Protein product: CASSVGQGVFVNYGYTF.

V usage is TRBV27 and J usage is TRBJ1-4; D not resolved. The germline CDR1 and CDR2 sequences are MNHEY and SMNVEV (reference sequence). Trimming took off 5 bases at V and 1 base at J, with 20 bases between the two ends. The CDR3 covers 18 residues. CDR3 sequence: CASSPEGRSRRTNEKLFF. The DNA of the CDR3 is TGTGCCAGCAGTCCGGAAGGACGATCCCGAAGAACTAATGAAAAACTGTTTTTT.

V gene TRBV28 combines with J gene TRBJ2-2; D could derive from TRBD1 or TRBD2 (7 bases each). This CDR3 spans 15 amino acids. The germline V gene encodes CDR1 MDHEN and CDR2 SYDVKM. The V gene lost 5 bases and the J gene lost 5 bases, with 15 bases spanning the gap. The CDR3 nucleotides read TGTGCCAGCAGTCCATACCAGGGGGGGACCGGGGAGCTGTTTTTT. It is translated as CASSPYQGGTGELFF.

The table lists this clone with a count of one. This rearrangement joins TRBV28 to TRBJ2-1; perhaps D is TRBD1 or TRBD2 (5 bases each). V shed 5 bases and J shed 0 bases, with 14 bases lying between them. In germline, CDR1 is MDHEN, CDR2 SYDVKM. The length of the CDR3 is 16 residues. Here the CDR3 reads CASSLQGVGSYNEQFF. CDR3 DNA sequence: TGTGCCAGCAGTCTTCAGGGAGTCGGCTCCTACAATGAGCAGTTCTTC.

V is TRBV27 and J is TRBJ1-5; D not certain. Trimming shortened V by 5 bases and J by 5 bases, and 10 bases separated the two germline ends. From germline, CDR1 is MNHEY and CDR2 SMNVEV (reference sequence). The CDR3 is 13 amino acids. CDR3 loop: CASSHGPHQPQHF. CDR3 nucleotides: TGTGCCAGCAGTCACGGTCCCCATCAGCCCCAGCATTTT.

The rearrangement uses TRBV19 and TRBJ2-7; 8 bases fit TRBD2. V lost 5 bases to trimming and J lost 5 bases; unmatched junction nucleotides: 8. Germline V gene data show CDR1 as LNHDA and CDR2 as SQIVND (reference sequence). The CDR3 runs to 14 residues. Here the CDR3 reads CASSSGLARNEQYF. CDR3 coding DNA: TGTGCCAGTAGTTCAGGACTAGCTAGGAACGAGCAGTACTTC.

This clone occurred once. The chain combines TRBV27 with TRBJ2-7, with 8 bases that match TRBD2. Looked up from germline, CDR1 is MNHEY and CDR2 is SMNVEV (reference sequence). Germline trimming cut 3 bases from V and 6 bases from J; bases unmatched to any gene: 7. The CDR3 is 14 amino acids. DNA of the CDR3: TGTGCCAGCAGTTTTTCCGGGACTAGTGGCGAGCAGTACTTC. Translated: CASSFSGTSGEQYF.

This rearrangement joins TRBV9 to TRBJ2-3; D gene uncertain. CDR3 size: 15 residues. Germline loops: CDR1 SGDLS, CDR2 YYNGEE. The germline V and J ends were trimmed by 3 bases and 4 bases, with 15 bases remaining between them. Here the CDR3 reads CASSGTRARADTQYF. CDR3 DNA: TGTGCCAGCAGCGGCACACGGGCCCGAGCAGATACGCAGTATTTT.

As regards this clone: This specimen includes other DNA sequences encoding the same CDR3. CDR3 sequence: CASSLDRYTEAFF. CDR3 nucleotide sequence: TGCGCCAGCAGCTTGGATCGCTACACTGAAGCTTTCTTT. The V gene is TRBV5-1, the J gene TRBJ1-1; D is uncertain. The CDR3 totals 13 residues. CDR1 is SGHRS and CDR2 is YFSETQ in the germline V gene. V was trimmed by 0 bases and J by 3 bases, leaving 6 bases between them.

V is TRBV15 and J is TRBJ2-5; tentatively, D is TRBD2 (5 bases). V lost 5 bases to trimming and J lost 5 bases, with 15 bases between them. Germline loops: CDR1 LNHNV, CDR2 YYDKDF (reference sequence). This CDR3 comprises 14 residues. CDR3 in DNA: TGTGCCACCAGCCCCCCGAGCGGTACGGAGACCCAGTACTTC. Its protein product is CATSPPSGTETQYF.